This T cell receptor beta chain was identified in a study of cytomegalovirus exposure and HLA in healthy donors. Study-wide points: Previous analysis showed most TCR beta V segments were productive about 87% or about 30% of the time.

Points on this clone: Antigen specificity is unknown.

The PCR contained 60 Vbeta and 13 Jbeta primers. The repertoire was sequenced with immunoSEQ multiplex PCR; TCRdb's copy has only in-frame clones and lacks some. The table includes about 180,000 clones, about two thirds detected once. The CDR3 consists of 15 residues. The V end was cut by 4 bases, the J end by 3 bases, with 13 bases between. Germline loops: CDR1 SGHRS, CDR2 YFSETQ. The sequenced material came from PBMCs. The gene calls are TRBV5-1 and TRBJ1-4; D may be TRBD1 (5 bases). This clonotype originated in a human donor in good health. The CDR3: CASSAGLASNEKLFF. DNA of the CDR3: TGCGCCAGCAGCGCGGGACTGGCTTCTAATGAAAAACTGTTTTTT.